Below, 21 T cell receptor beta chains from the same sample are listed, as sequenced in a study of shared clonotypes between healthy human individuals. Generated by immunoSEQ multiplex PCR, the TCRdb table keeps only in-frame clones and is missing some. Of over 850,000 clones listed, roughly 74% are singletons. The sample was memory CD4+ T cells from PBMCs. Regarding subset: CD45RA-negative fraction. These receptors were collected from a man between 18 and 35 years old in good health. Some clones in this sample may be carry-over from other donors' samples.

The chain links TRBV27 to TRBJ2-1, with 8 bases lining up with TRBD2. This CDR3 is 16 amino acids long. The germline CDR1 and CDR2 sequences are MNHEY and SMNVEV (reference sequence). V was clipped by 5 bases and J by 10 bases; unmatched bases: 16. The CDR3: CASSPRLALRGLEQFF. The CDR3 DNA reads TGTGCCAGCAGTCCTCGACTAGCGCTCCGCGGATTGGAGCAGTTCTTC.

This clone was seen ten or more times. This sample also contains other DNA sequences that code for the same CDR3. The CDR3, as DNA: TGTGCCAGCAGCTTATTGGACGGGAACACTGAAGCTTTCTTT. Residues: CASSLLDGNTEAFF. This chain joins TRBV7-8 and TRBJ1-1; D gene ambiguous. The germline CDR1 and CDR2 sequences are SGHVS and FQNEAQ. The CDR3 consists of 14 residues. V was pared by 2 bases and J by 1 base, with 8 bases between.

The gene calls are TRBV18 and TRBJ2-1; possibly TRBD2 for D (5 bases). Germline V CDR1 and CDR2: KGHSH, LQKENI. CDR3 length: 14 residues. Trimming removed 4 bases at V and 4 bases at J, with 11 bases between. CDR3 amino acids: CASSRRGLYNEQFF. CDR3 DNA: TGTGCCAGCTCACGGCGAGGGTTATACAATGAGCAGTTCTTC.

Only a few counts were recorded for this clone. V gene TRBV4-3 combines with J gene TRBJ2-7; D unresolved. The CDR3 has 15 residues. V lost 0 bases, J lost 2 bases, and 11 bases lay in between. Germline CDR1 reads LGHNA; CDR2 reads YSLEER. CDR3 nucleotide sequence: TGCGCCAGCAGCCAAGAAGGTGTAGGACCCTACGAGCAGTACTTC. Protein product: CASSQEGVGPYEQYF.

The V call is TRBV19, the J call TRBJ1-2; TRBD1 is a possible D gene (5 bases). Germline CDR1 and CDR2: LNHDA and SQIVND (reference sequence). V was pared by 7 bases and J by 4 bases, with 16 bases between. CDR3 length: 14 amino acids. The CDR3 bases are TGTGCCAGTAACCCTGGAGACAGCTTCTATGGCTACACCTTC. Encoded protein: CASNPGDSFYGYTF.

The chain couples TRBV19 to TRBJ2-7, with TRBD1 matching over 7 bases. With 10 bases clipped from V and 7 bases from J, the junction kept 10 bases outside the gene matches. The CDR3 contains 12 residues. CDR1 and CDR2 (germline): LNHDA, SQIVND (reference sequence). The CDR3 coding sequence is TGTGCCACAACCGGGACAGCGAATGAGCAGTACTTC. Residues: CATTGTANEQYF.

The CDR3 DNA reads as TGTGCCTGGTCGGACTCCTCCTACCTGGAGAATGAGCAGTTCTTC. It encodes CAWSDSSYLENEQFF. V gene TRBV30 combines with J gene TRBJ2-1; weak D call: TRBD2 (5 bases). Germline V CDR1 and CDR2: GTSNPN, SVGIG (reference sequence). Trimming pared 5 bases from V and 7 bases from J, leaving 21 bases between. CDR3 length: 15 residues. The complete variable domain, with remaining parts taken from reference TRBV30 and TRBJ2-1, reads SQTIHQWPATLVQPVGSPLSLECTVEGTSNPNLYWYRQAAGRGLQLLFYSVGIGQISSEVPQNLSASRPQDRQFILSSKKLLLSDSGFYLCAWSDSSYLENEQFFGPGTRLTVL.

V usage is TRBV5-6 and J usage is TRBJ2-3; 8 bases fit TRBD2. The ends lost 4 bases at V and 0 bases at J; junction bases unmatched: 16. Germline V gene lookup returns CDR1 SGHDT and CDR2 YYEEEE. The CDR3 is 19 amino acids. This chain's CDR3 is CASSAPGLVLYSSTDTQYF. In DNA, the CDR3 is TGTGCCAGCAGCGCACCGGGACTAGTACTTTATTCTAGCACAGATACGCAGTATTTT.

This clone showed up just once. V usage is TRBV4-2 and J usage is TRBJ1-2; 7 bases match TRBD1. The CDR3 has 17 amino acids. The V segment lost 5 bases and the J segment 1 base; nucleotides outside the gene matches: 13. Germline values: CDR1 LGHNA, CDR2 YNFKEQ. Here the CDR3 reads CASSSWRDSTLNYGYTF. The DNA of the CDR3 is TGTGCCAGCAGCTCCTGGAGGGACAGTACCCTTAACTATGGCTACACCTTC.

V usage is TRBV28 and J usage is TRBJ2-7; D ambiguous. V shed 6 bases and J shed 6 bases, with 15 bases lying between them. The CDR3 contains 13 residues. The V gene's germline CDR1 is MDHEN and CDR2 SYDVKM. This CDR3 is CASRRTPTLEQYF. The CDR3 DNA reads TGTGCCAGCAGACGGACGCCGACTCTCGAGCAGTACTTC.

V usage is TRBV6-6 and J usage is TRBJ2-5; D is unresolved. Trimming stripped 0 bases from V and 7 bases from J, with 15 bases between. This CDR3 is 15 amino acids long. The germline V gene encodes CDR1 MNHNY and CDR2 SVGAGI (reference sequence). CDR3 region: CASSYSGSGRRTQYF. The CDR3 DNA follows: TGTGCCAGCAGTTACTCGGGGTCCGGAAGGCGGACCCAGTACTTC.

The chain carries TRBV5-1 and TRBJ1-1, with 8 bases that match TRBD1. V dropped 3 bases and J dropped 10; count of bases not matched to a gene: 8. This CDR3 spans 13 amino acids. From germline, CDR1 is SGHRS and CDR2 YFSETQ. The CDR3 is CASSSGLQGAAFF. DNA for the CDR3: TGCGCCAGCAGCTCTGGGCTTCAGGGGGCAGCTTTCTTT.

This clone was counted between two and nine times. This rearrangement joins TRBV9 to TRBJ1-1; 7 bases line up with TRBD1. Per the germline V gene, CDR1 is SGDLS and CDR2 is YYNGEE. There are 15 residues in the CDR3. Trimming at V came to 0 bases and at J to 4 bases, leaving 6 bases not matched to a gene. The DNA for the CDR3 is TGTGCCAGCAGCGTAGCTGACAGGGCGAGCACTGAAGCTTTCTTT. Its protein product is CASSVADRASTEAFF.

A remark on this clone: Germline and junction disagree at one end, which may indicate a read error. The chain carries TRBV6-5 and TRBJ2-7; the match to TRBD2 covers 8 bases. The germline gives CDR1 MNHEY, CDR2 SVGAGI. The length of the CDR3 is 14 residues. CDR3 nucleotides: TGTGCCAGCAGCTACTTCGGGAGGGGGTACGAGCAGTACTTC. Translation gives CASSYFGRGYEQYF.

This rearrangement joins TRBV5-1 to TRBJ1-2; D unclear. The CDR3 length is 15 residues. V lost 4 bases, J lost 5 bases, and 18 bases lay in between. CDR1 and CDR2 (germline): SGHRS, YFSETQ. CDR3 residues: CASSPTSGILYGYTF. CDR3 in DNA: TGCGCCAGCAGCCCCACCTCCGGGATTCTATATGGCTACACCTTC.

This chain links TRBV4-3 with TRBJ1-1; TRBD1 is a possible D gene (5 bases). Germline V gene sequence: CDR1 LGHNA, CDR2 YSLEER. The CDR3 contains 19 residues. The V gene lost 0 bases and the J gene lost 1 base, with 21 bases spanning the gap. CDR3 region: CASSQDLGAGRFSNTEAFF. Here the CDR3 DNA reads TGCGCCAGCAGCCAAGACCTCGGGGCCGGCAGATTTTCGAACACTGAAGCTTTCTTT.

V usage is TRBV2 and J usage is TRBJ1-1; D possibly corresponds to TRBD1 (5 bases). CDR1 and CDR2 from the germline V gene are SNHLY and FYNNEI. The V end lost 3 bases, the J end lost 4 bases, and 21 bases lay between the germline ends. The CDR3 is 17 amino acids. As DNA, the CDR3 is TGTGCCAGCAGTGATGTGGGCAGGGTGCGAGAGGGCACTGAAGCTTTCTTT. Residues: CASSDVGRVREGTEAFF.

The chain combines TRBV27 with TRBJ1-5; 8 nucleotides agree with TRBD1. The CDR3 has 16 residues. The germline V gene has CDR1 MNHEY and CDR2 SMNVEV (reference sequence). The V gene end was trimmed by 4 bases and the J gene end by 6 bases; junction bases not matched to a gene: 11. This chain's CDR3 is CASSSIIGTGVQPQHF. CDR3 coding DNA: TGTGCCAGCAGTTCCATAATCGGGACAGGAGTTCAGCCCCAGCATTTT.

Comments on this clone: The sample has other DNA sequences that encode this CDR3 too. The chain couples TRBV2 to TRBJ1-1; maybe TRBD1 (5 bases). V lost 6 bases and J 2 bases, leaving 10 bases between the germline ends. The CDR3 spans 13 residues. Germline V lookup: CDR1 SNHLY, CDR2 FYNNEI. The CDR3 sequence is CASSPRGNTEAFF. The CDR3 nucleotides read TGTGCCAGCAGCCCAAGGGGTAACACTGAAGCTTTCTTT.

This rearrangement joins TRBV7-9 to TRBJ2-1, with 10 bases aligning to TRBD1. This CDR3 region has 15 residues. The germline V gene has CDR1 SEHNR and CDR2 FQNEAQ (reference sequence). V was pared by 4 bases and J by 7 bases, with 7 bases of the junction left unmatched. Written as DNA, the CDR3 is TGTGCCAGCAGCTATTGGACAGGGGGAGAGAATGAGCAGTTCTTC. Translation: CASSYWTGGENEQFF.

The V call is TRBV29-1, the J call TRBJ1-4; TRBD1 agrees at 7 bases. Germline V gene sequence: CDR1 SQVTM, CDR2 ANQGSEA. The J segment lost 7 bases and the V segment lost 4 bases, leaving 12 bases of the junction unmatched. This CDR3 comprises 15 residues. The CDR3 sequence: CSVGDPGQRPEKLFF. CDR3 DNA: TGCAGCGTTGGGGACCCGGGACAGCGGCCTGAAAAACTGTTTTTT.